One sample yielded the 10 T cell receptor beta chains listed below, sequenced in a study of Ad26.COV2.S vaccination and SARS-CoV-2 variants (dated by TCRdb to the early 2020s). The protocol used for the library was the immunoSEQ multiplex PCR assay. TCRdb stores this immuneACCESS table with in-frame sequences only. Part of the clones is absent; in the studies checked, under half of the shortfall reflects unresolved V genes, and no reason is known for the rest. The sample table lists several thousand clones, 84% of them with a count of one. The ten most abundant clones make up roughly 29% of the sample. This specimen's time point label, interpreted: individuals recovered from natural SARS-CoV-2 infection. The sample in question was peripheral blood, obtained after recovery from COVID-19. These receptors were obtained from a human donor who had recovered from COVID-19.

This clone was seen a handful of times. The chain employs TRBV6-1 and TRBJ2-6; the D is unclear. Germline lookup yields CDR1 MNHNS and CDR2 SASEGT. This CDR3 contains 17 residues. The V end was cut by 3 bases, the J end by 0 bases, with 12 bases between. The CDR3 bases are TGTGCCAGCAGTGAGCCCCTACATCACTCTGGGGCCAACGTCCTGACTTTC. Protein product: CASSEPLHHSGANVLTF.

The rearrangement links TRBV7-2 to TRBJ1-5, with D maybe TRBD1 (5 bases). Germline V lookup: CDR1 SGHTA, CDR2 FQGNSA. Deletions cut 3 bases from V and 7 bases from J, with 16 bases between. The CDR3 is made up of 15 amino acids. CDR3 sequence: CASSLGRGWEQPQHF. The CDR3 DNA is TGTGCCAGCAGCTTGGGGAGGGGATGGGAACAGCCCCAGCATTTT.

CDR3 in DNA: TGTGCCAGCAGTCCAACCCCCCGAGGGGCTGAAGCTTTCTTT. This translates into CASSPTPRGAEAFF. The V call is TRBV4-2, the J call TRBJ1-1; D is possibly TRBD1 (5 bases). The V gene lost 6 bases and the J gene lost 6 bases, with 17 bases spanning the gap. This CDR3 comprises 14 residues. Germline lookup yields CDR1 LGHNA and CDR2 YNFKEQ.

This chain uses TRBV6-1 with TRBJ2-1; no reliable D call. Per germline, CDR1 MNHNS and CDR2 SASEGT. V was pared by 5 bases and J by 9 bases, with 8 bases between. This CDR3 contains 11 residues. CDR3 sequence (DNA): TGTGCCAGCAGTTTAACAGCTGAGCAGTTCTTC. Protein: CASSLTAEQFF.

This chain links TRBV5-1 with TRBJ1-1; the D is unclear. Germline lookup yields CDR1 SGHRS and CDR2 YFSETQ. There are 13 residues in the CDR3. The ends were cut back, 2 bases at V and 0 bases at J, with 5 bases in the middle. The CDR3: CASSFQMNTEAFF. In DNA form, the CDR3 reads TGCGCCAGCAGCTTCCAGATGAACACTGAAGCTTTCTTT. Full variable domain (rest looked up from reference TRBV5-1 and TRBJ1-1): KAGVTQTPRYLIKTRGQQVTLSCSPISGHRSVSWYQQTPGQGLQFLFEYFSETQRNKGNFPGRFSGRQFSNSRSEMNVSTLELGDSALYLCASSFQMNTEAFFGQGTRLTVV.

Here the CDR3 DNA reads TGTGCCAGCAGCCTGGCACGGGGGCTGAGCACTGAAGCTTTCTTT. This sequence encodes CASSLARGLSTEAFF. The J gene is TRBJ1-1, the V gene TRBV11-3; a possible D gene is TRBD1 (6 bases). Trimming removed 5 bases at V and 4 bases at J, with 17 bases between. CDR3 length equals 15 residues. Germline V gene sequence: CDR1 SGHNT, CDR2 YENEEA.

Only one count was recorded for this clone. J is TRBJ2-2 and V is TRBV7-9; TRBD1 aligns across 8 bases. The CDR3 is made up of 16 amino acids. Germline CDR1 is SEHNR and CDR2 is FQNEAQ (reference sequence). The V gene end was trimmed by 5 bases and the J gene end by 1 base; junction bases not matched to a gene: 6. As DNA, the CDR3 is TGTGCCAGCAGCACCCGACAGGGGATGAACACCGGGGAGCTGTTTTTT. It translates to CASSTRQGMNTGELFF.

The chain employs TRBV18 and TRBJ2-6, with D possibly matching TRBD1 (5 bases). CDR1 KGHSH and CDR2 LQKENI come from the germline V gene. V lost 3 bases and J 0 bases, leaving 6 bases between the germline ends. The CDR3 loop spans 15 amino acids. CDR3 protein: CASSPDSSGANVLTF. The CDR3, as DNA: TGTGCCAGCTCACCCGACAGCTCTGGGGCCAACGTCCTGACTTTC. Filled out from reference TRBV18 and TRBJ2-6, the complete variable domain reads NAGVMQNPRHLVRRRGQEARLRCSPMKGHSHVYWYRQLPEEGLKFMVYLQKENIIDESGMPKERFSAEFPKEGPSILRIQQVVRGDSAAYFCASSPDSSGANVLTFGAGSRLTVL.

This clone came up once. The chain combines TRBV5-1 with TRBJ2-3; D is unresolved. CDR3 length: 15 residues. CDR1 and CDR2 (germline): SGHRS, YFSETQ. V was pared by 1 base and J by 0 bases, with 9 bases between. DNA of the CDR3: TGCGCCAGCAGCTTGATAGGAGTAAGCACAGATACGCAGTATTTT. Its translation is CASSLIGVSTDTQYF.

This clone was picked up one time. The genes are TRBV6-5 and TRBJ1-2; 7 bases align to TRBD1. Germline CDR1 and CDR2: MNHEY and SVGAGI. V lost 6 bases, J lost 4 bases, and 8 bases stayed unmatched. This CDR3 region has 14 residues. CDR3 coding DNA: TGTGCCAGCAGATATCAGACAGGGACCTATGGCTACACCTTC. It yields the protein CASRYQTGTYGYTF.